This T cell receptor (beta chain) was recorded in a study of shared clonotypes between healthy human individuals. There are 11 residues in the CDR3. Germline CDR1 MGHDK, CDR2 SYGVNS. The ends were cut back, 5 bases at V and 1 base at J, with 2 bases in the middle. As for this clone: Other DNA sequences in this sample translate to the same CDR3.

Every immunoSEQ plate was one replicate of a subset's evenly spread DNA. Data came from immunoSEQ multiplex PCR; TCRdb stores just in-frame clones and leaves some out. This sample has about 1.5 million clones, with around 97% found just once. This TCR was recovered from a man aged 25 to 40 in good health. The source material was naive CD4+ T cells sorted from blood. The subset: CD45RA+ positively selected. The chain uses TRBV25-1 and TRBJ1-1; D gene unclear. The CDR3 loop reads CASSRNTEAFF. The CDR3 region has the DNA TGTGCCAGCAGTCGGAACACTGAAGCTTTCTTT.